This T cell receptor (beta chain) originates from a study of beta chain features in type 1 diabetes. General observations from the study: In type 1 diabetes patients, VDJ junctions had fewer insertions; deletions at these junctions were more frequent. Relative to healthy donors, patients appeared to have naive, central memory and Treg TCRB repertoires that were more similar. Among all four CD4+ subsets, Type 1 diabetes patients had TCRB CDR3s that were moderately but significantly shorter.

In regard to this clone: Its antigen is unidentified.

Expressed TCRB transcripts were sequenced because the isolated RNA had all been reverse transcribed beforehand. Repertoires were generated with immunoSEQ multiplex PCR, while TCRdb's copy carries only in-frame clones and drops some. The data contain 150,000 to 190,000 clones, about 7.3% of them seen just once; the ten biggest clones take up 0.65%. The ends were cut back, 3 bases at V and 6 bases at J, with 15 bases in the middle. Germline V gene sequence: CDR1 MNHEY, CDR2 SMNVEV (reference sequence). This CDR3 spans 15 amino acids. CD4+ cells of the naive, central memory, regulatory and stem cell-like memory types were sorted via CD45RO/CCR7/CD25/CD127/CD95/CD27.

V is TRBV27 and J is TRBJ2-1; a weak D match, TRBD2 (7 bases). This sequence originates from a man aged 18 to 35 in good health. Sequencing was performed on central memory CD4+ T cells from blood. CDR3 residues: CASSLGGAGLNEQFF. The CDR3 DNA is TGTGCCAGCAGTTTGGGGGGGGCAGGTCTCAATGAGCAGTTCTTC.